Sequencing of this TCR beta chain was carried out in a study of T cell clonality in common variable immunodeficiency. Whole-study results and caveats: Patient heterogeneity in the CVID cohort limited correlations between repertoire features and clinical complications. Authors noted CVID clonality's cause needs subpopulation repertoire sequencing.

TCRdb's copy holds only in-frame clones and misses some; the assay was immunoSEQ multiplex PCR. This sample carries approximately 37,000 clones and no singletons, and approximately 3.6% goes to the top ten. Each donor provided roughly 4.5 to 9 ml of heparinized whole blood. This clone appeared many times. Antigen unknown. The CDR3 end is not reached by the read, which stops 3 residues before it; the germline J gene fills it in. Trimming removed 1 base from V and 3 bases from J; junction bases left unmatched: 7. The CDR3 runs to 16 residues. Germline V gene lookup returns CDR1 KGHSY and CDR2 FQNENV. The clonotype was recovered from a person aged 18 to 75 in good health. The chain uses TRBV16 and TRBJ2-7; 9 bases match TRBD1. The sequenced material came from peripheral blood mononuclear cells. CDR3 bases read: TGTGCCAGCAGCCAATTTGAGCGGACAGGGGACTACGAG. This codes for CASSQFERTGDYE. The entire CDR3 is CASSQFERTGDYEQYF.